A single sample is the source of the 21 T cell receptor beta chains below, sequenced in a study of blood T cell repertoires in COVID-19. Assay used: immunoSEQ multiplex PCR; TCRdb lists only in-frame clones, some missing. The top ten hold roughly 6.6% of the sample, which has just under 350,000 clones, about nine tenths seen once. The sequenced material came from peripheral blood. These receptors were obtained from a woman in her 70s with COVID-19, enrolled during active disease.

The V call is TRBV10-3, the J call TRBJ1-6; no clear D. V dropped 10 bases and J dropped 10 bases, with 14 bases sitting between them. The CDR3 has 12 amino acids. CDR1 ENHRY and CDR2 SYGVKD come from the germline V gene. CDR3 sequence reads: CATRVDRSPLHF. CDR3 sequence (DNA): TGTGCCACCCGGGTTGATAGGTCACCCCTCCACTTT.

The V gene is TRBV5-4, the J gene TRBJ2-7; unclear D gene. Trimming left V 3 bases short and J 2 bases short, with 18 bases between. The CDR3 sequence is 16 residues long. CDR1 is SGHNT and CDR2 is YYREEE in the germline V gene (reference sequence). The CDR3 is CASSSPDTSGTYEQYF. CDR3 nucleotides: TGTGCCAGCAGCTCCCCGGATACGTCAGGTACCTACGAGCAGTACTTC. Together with reference TRBV5-4 and TRBJ2-7, the CDR3 gives the full variable domain: ETGVTQSPTHLIKTRGQQVTLRCSSQSGHNTVSWYQQALGQGPQFIFQYYREEENGRGNFPPRFSGLQFPNYSSELNVNALELDDSALYLCASSSPDTSGTYEQYFGPGTRLTVT.

The chain is built from TRBV6-5 and TRBJ2-1; TRBD2 is a possible D gene (5 bases). Trimming cost V 5 bases and J 8 bases, with 10 bases left between them. The CDR3 runs to 12 residues. Germline V gene sequence: CDR1 MNHEY, CDR2 SVGAGI. This CDR3 reads CASSQRVYEQFF. CDR3 coding DNA: TGTGCCAGCAGTCAGAGGGTCTATGAGCAGTTCTTC.

The chain combines TRBV9 with TRBJ2-2; D possibly corresponds to TRBD2 (5 bases). Germline CDR1 SGDLS, CDR2 YYNGEE. The CDR3 runs 17 residues. V lost 0 bases and J 4 bases, leaving 16 bases between the germline ends. The CDR3 loop reads CASSVDGSGWSTGELFF. The CDR3 nucleotides read TGTGCCAGCAGCGTAGACGGAAGCGGTTGGTCCACCGGGGAGCTGTTTTTT.

This chain joins TRBV7-9 and TRBJ2-1; D is possibly TRBD1 (6 bases). This CDR3 contains 19 residues. The germline V gene has CDR1 SEHNR and CDR2 FQNEAQ (reference sequence). V was shortened by 5 bases and J by 4 bases, with 27 bases between the two germline ends. In DNA form, the CDR3 reads TGTGCCAGCAGCCAAGAGGCAGGGGCCGCCTGGGCCGAATACAATGAGCAGTTCTTC. It specifies CASSQEAGAAWAEYNEQFF.

The chain links TRBV3-1 (or the pseudogene TRBV3-2) to TRBJ2-1, with 12 bases that match TRBD2. The germline V gene encodes CDR1 LGHDT and CDR2 YNNKEL (reference sequence). Unmatched junction bases numbered 7, after V lost 4 bases and J lost 9 bases. CDR3 length: 15 amino acids. CDR3 DNA sequence: TGTGCCAGCAGCCCACTAGCGGGGGGCACCGGTGAGCAGTTCTTC. Encoded protein: CASSPLAGGTGEQFF.

The chain joins TRBV5-1 to TRBJ1-6, with 7 bases lining up with TRBD1. The germline V gene encodes CDR1 SGHRS and CDR2 YFSETQ. The CDR3 totals 15 residues. The trim removed 4 bases at V and 10 bases at J, leaving 11 bases unmatched. CDR3 nucleotides: TGCGCCAGCAGCCTACAGACAGGGAATGAATCACCCCTCCACTTT. It is translated as CASSLQTGNESPLHF.

The rearrangement links TRBV30 to TRBJ1-1; D uncertain. This CDR3 spans 12 amino acids. Germline-derived CDR1 and CDR2 are GTSNPN and SVGIG (reference sequence). The germline V and J ends were trimmed by 2 bases and 0 bases, with 4 bases remaining between them. Written as DNA, the CDR3 is TGTGCCTGGAGTCAAATGAACACTGAAGCTTTCTTT. It translates to CAWSQMNTEAFF.

This clone was recorded once. An end of the junction does not agree with germline; a read error may underlie this. The V gene is TRBV7-9, the J gene TRBJ1-2, with 11 bases matching TRBD1. This CDR3 region has 15 residues. Germline V gene sequence: CDR1 SEHNR, CDR2 FQNEAQ (reference sequence). CDR3 DNA: TGTGCCAGCAGTTTAGATGGACAGGGGGCAGAAGGCTACACCTTC. As protein: CASSLDGQGAEGYTF.

The chain joins TRBV7-3 to TRBJ1-1, with a weak D call TRBD1 (5 bases). Per the germline V gene, CDR1 is SGHTA and CDR2 is FQGTGA. Trimming shortened V by 4 bases and J by 7 bases, and 22 bases separated the two germline ends. CDR3 length: 16 amino acids. The chain's CDR3 is CASSSNLFGARVEAFF. The CDR3 region has the DNA TGTGCCAGCAGCTCTAACTTATTTGGGGCGCGCGTTGAAGCTTTCTTT.

The chain recombines TRBV5-1 with TRBJ2-3, with TRBD1 matching over 7 bases. Trimming removed 0 bases from V and 3 bases from J; junction bases left unmatched: 4. This CDR3 has 15 amino acids. Looked up from germline, CDR1 is SGHRS and CDR2 is YFSETQ. The CDR3 sequence is CASSLEGARTDTQYF. Written as DNA, the CDR3 is TGCGCCAGCAGCTTGGAGGGGGCTAGGACAGATACGCAGTATTTT. The full variable domain, with the rest looked up from reference TRBV5-1 and TRBJ2-3, is KAGVTQTPRYLIKTRGQQVTLSCSPISGHRSVSWYQQTPGQGLQFLFEYFSETQRNKGNFPGRFSGRQFSNSRSEMNVSTLELGDSALYLCASSLEGARTDTQYFGPGTRLTVL.

The V call is TRBV2, the J call TRBJ2-5; 10 positions agree with TRBD2. The CDR3 has 14 residues. Germline CDR1 is SNHLY and CDR2 is FYNNEI. The trim removed 4 bases at V and 5 bases at J, leaving 4 bases unmatched. This chain's CDR3 is CASSGLAGVETQYF. DNA for the CDR3: TGTGCCAGCAGTGGGCTAGCGGGGGTGGAGACCCAGTACTTC. Looking up the rest from reference TRBV2 and TRBJ2-5 gives the full variable domain: EPEVTQTPSHQVTQMGQEVILRCVPISNHLYFYWYRQILGQKVEFLVSFYNNEISEKSEIFDDQFSVERPDGSNFTLKIRSTKLEDSAMYFCASSGLAGVETQYFGPGTRLLVL.

This chain links TRBV24-1 with TRBJ1-2, with TRBD1 matching 10 bases. The trim removed 3 bases at V and 5 bases at J, leaving 5 bases unmatched. Per the germline V gene, CDR1 is KGHDR and CDR2 is SFDVKD. CDR3 length: 15 amino acids. The CDR3 is CATSDDRGRGYGYTF. For the CDR3, the DNA is TGTGCCACCAGTGATGACAGGGGGCGGGGATATGGCTACACCTTC.

This clone occurred once. The chain is built from TRBV30 and TRBJ1-2, with 10 positions matching TRBD1. This CDR3 is 13 amino acids long. J gave up 8 bases and V 3 bases, and 6 bases lay outside the gene matches. CDR1 GTSNPN and CDR2 SVGIG come from the germline V gene (reference sequence). The CDR3: CAWSRGTGVGYTF. CDR3 sequence (DNA): TGTGCCTGGAGCCGGGGGACAGGGGTCGGCTACACCTTC.

This chain links TRBV7-8 with TRBJ1-1; 10 nucleotides align to TRBD1. V dropped 0 bases and J dropped 3; count of bases not matched to a gene: 13. This CDR3 spans 19 amino acids. The germline V gene has CDR1 SGHVS and CDR2 FQNEAQ. The CDR3 DNA reads TGTGCCAGCAGCTTAGCGGGGGGACAGGGGCATTTTTGGGACACTGAAGCTTTCTTT. This sequence encodes CASSLAGGQGHFWDTEAFF.

This chain links TRBV9 with TRBJ1-6, with 7 positions matching TRBD1. The germline gives CDR1 SGDLS, CDR2 YYNGEE. The CDR3 has 15 amino acids. With V trimmed by 0 bases and J by 7 bases, 4 bases remained unmatched. The CDR3, as DNA: TGTGCCAGCAGCGTAGAGGACAGGTCCAATTCACCCCTCCACTTT. It specifies CASSVEDRSNSPLHF. Looking up the rest from reference TRBV9 and TRBJ1-6 gives the full variable domain: DSGVTQTPKHLITATGQRVTLRCSPRSGDLSVYWYQQSLDQGLQFLIQYYNGEERAKGNILERFSAQQFPDLHSELNLSSLELGDSALYFCASSVEDRSNSPLHFGNGTRLTVT.

V gene TRBV19 combines with J gene TRBJ2-1; 8 bases match TRBD1. CDR1 and CDR2 from the germline V gene are LNHDA and SQIVND (reference sequence). The V gene end was trimmed by 4 bases and the J gene end by 3 bases; junction bases not matched to a gene: 5. The length of the CDR3 is 15 residues. As DNA, the CDR3 is TGTGCCAGTAGTAGCCGACAGGGGAACTACAATGAGCAGTTCTTC. The encoded protein is CASSSRQGNYNEQFF.

The chain carries TRBV19 and TRBJ1-5, with 8 bases fitting TRBD1. The CDR3 runs 14 residues. Trimming removed 7 bases from V and 7 bases from J; junction bases left unmatched: 9. From germline, CDR1 is LNHDA and CDR2 SQIVND (reference sequence). CDR3 amino acids: CASTGQGSPQPQHF. The CDR3 bases are TGTGCCAGTACTGGACAGGGTAGTCCCCAGCCCCAGCATTTT.

The chain employs TRBV19 and TRBJ1-1; D is undetermined. The CDR3 runs to 15 residues. CDR1 and CDR2 from the germline V gene are LNHDA and SQIVND (reference sequence). The V end was cut by 1 base, the J end by 4 bases, with 13 bases between. DNA of the CDR3: TGTGCCAGTAGTATAGCCGGGGAAGCTGTCACTGAAGCTTTCTTT. Protein product: CASSIAGEAVTEAFF. Full variable domain (outside the CDR3, taken from reference TRBV19 and TRBJ1-1): DGGITQSPKYLFRKEGQNVTLSCEQNLNHDAMYWYRQDPGQGLRLIYYSQIVNDFQKGDIAEGYSVSREKKESFPLTVTSAQKNPTAFYLCASSIAGEAVTEAFFGQGTRLTVV.

This rearrangement joins TRBV5-4 to TRBJ2-2; D is possibly TRBD1 (6 bases). The CDR3 is 14 amino acids. Deletions cut 1 base from V and 7 bases from J, with 11 bases between. Looked up from germline, CDR1 is SGHNT and CDR2 is YYREEE (reference sequence). The CDR3 DNA reads TGTGCCAGCAGCTTGCCAGGGGCGGACGGGGAGCTGTTTTTT. Protein: CASSLPGADGELFF.

This clone was recorded only once. The chain couples TRBV5-1 to TRBJ1-3; the match to TRBD1 covers 7 bases. The trim removed 2 bases at V and 8 bases at J, leaving 7 bases unmatched. Germline CDR1 and CDR2: SGHRS and YFSETQ. This CDR3 is 14 amino acids long. DNA of the CDR3: TGCGCCAGCAGCTTACAGGGGCGCGAGGACACCATATATTTT. The encoded protein is CASSLQGREDTIYF. Full variable domain (rest looked up from reference TRBV5-1 and TRBJ1-3): KAGVTQTPRYLIKTRGQQVTLSCSPISGHRSVSWYQQTPGQGLQFLFEYFSETQRNKGNFPGRFSGRQFSNSRSEMNVSTLELGDSALYLCASSLQGREDTIYFGEGSWLTVV.